The 2 T cell receptor beta chains presented below share a single source sample, sequenced in a study of blood T cell repertoires in COVID-19. Sequencing was performed with immunoSEQ multiplex PCR; in TCRdb, only in-frame clones are kept and a portion is missing. Of 45,000 to 65,000 clones in the sample, about nine tenths were seen once. Material for sequencing was peripheral blood. The receptor source for this set is a human donor with acute or convalescent COVID-19. The donor label of this sample is uncertain.

This clone appeared a single time. Other DNA sequences within the sample encode an identical CDR3. The gene calls are TRBV6-5 and TRBJ2-6, with 7 bases aligning to TRBD2. The CDR3 totals 14 residues. Germline CDR1 reads MNHEY; CDR2 reads SVGAGI. With V trimmed by 8 bases and J by 0 bases, 1 base remained unmatched. CDR3 in amino acids: CASGRDSGANVLTF. CDR3 DNA: TGTGCCAGCGGGAGGGACTCTGGGGCCAACGTCCTGACTTTC.

The genes are TRBV19 and TRBJ2-2; 12 nucleotides line up with TRBD2. Germline V gene lookup returns CDR1 LNHDA and CDR2 SQIVND (reference sequence). Trimming at V came to 5 bases and at J to 5 bases, leaving 3 bases not matched to a gene. This CDR3 spans 15 amino acids. CDR3 sequence reads: CASSLTSGGTGELFF. The CDR3 DNA reads as TGTGCCAGTAGTCTGACTAGCGGGGGAACCGGGGAGCTGTTTTTT.